This T cell receptor beta chain comes out of a study of cytomegalovirus exposure and HLA in healthy donors (dated by TCRdb to about 2017). With regard to the full study: A later analysis indicated that the 90 to 150 validation repertoires were generated on the platform also employed for the 700 or so repertoires of the first cohort. The study was designed to test whether signatures of past pathogen exposure could be identified by cataloging public T cell receptors. A separate validation cohort of roughly 110 different subjects was used in addition to the 666-subject first cohort. The study combined high-throughput TCR immunosequencing, statistical association of individual TCRs with disease status, and machine learning to predict cytomegalovirus infection status. Broad study findings and their caveats: The study gave a list of 150 to 200 TCR beta chains associated with cytomegalovirus. Most TCR sequences were seen in very few donors, while some public TCRs were found in many individuals. The classifier was reported to diagnose cytomegalovirus status with high specificity and sensitivity in both the original cohort and the validation cohort. In a later analysis, TCRs clustered in the first cohort were found to also tend to co-occur in the roughly 130 validation repertoires, with 90% to 95% of cluster scores above 0. The authors suggested that the approach could potentially be generalized to other disease states and immunological phenotypes. A later analysis had no HLA typing for the validation cohort, so co-occurrence there was scored across all 120 repertoires. In vitro tests confirmed that a few of the cytomegalovirus-associated TCR beta chains recognize cytomegalovirus antigens.

Libraries were made using the immunoSEQ multiplex PCR assay. As for how the authors treated the data: To diagnose cytomegalovirus status from the catalog of TCR beta chain sequences, a statistical classification framework was built. TCRdb obtained this table from immuneACCESS and retained in-frame rearrangements with V and J assigned. These tables miss some clones; where compared with another copy, unresolved V genes account for less than half of the shortfall, and the remainder is unexplained. From that table come the V and J calls and clone size; the DNA was used to work out D and trimming. In all, the sample holds some 110,000 clones, and about 91% of those were seen once. The top ten clonotypes cover 1.5% to 2% of the sample. Concerning this clone: No antigen is known for it. No base qualities exist here, and no much larger clone lies one base off it.

V and J lose 5 bases and 9 bases, and a span of 13 bases separates them. In the germline V gene, CDR1 corresponds to MNHEY and CDR2 to SVGAGI. The CDR3 measures 12 amino acids from cysteine to phenylalanine. Here the CDR3 DNA is all that survives: 36 bases in frame from base 1. Separate from the approximately 700-subject first cohort, the validation cohort of 120 subjects was the group to which the donors belonged. The sample was PBMCs. The rearrangement joined TRBV6-5 to TRBJ1-1, with a tentative D gene TRBD1 over 6 matching bases. This TCR was sampled from a man younger than 30 in good health and CMV-seronegative. The bases read TGTGCCAGCAGTCAACAGGGTCTTAAAGCTTTCTTT. This translates into CASSQQGLKAFF.